Here is one TCR beta chain with its context. The antigen is not known. The data derive from a study of shared clonotypes between healthy human individuals. Broader study findings: Naive subsets generally exceeded memory subsets in estimated richness.

This CDR3 comprises 16 residues. The V and J ends lost 5 bases and 5 bases, in that order; junction bases with no gene match: 14. Germline loops: CDR1 SGHVS, CDR2 FQNEAQ. This table comes from immunoSEQ multiplex PCR, and its TCRdb copy is limited to in-frame clones, with some not included. Of approximately 2.5 million clones listed, approximately 93% were seen once; the top ten hold 0.36%. The source of this sequence is a man aged 18 to 35 in good health. Some clones in this sample may be carry-over from other donors' samples. The specimen was naive CD4+ T cells from PBMCs. Subset of the sample: CD45RA+ positively selected. The chain is built from TRBV7-8 and TRBJ2-5, with 7 bases lining up with TRBD2. CDR3 sequence: CASSLNSRESVETQYF. Written as DNA, the CDR3 is TGTGCCAGCAGCCTAAATTCGCGGGAGTCCGTGGAGACCCAGTACTTC.